This TCR beta chain was documented in a study of graft-versus-host responses after intestinal transplantation (dated by TCRdb to about 2021). For the study in its entirety: Recipients received multivisceral, liver-intestinal, or isolated intestinal transplants. Every recipient was given anti-thymocyte globulin induction, then maintenance tacrolimus and steroids for about three years. Graft-versus-host and host-versus-graft alloreactive T cell clones were tracked in the graft, circulation and bone marrow after intestinal transplantation using bulk TCR-beta CDR3 sequencing. Alloreactive clones were identified by sequencing pre-transplant mixed lymphocyte reaction products and comparing them with unstimulated pre-transplant donor and recipient T cells. The cohort enrolled about two dozen intestinal transplant recipients, one of whom was a retransplant, and a few patients without pretransplant specimens were excluded. Donor T cell macrochimerism was defined as a peak of at least 4% donor T cells among recipient peripheral blood mononuclear cells. Instead of going to the commercial service, samples from a few later patients were sequenced in-house on an Illumina MiSeq and processed with MiXCR. Points the paper makes about the study in general: The relatively low number and heterogeneity of intestinal transplant patients limited the conclusions. Early after transplant, peak levels of circulating GvH clones were associated with declines in HvG clones. In the allografts of patients with donor T cell macrochimerism, GvH to HvG T cell clonal ratios were high. GvH clones were detected in recipient bone marrow, and some appeared earlier in ileal mucosa or blood, consistent with an intestinal mucosal origin.

The CDR3 measures 15 amino acids from cysteine to phenylalanine. CDR3 DNA is the only sequence kept; it has 45 bases, read in frame from the first base. The germline V gene specifies SQVTM as CDR1 and ANQGSEA as CDR2. V is shortened by 5 bases, J by 5 bases, and the region joining them spans 22 bases. Library preparation was by the immunoSEQ multiplex PCR assay. Adaptive Biotechnologies carried out high-throughput TCR-beta CDR3 sequencing of genomic DNA for most patients. Turning to the authors' computational methods: Adaptive's ImmunoSEQ software was the source of the TCR sequencing data for over 15 patients, while a few other patients were processed with MiXCR and VDJtools. CDR3 nucleotide sequences shared between donor and recipient were removed because the origin of such sequences could not be assigned. Alloreactive clones required at least 2-fold expansion over unstimulated cells and minimum CFSE-low frequency of 0.002% (template counts) or 0.001% (read counts). Clones detected in sequenced pre-transplant spleen, lymph node, or MLR CFSE-low populations of the donor or recipient were defined as mappable. Cumulative frequency of alloreactive clones was calculated as a percentage of all sequences weighted by copy number. TCRdb limited this immuneACCESS table to in-frame rearrangements with V and J called. A share of clones is missing; checked studies link under half to unresolved V genes, and the rest is unexplained. The V and J calls and clone size were taken over from that table, and D and trimming were inferred from the DNA. The sample table shows some 31,000 clones, and approximately 93% are seen once. Roughly 0.72% of the sample goes to the ten largest clones.

In the first month after transplant, blood samples were collected up to 4 times, and after that at least monthly when available. This clone was observed once. What this receptor recognizes is not known. Per-nucleotide qualities are absent, and no much larger clonotype sits a single base away. The sequenced sample was PBMCs, obtained approximately 66 days after intestinal transplant. This clonotype was sampled from a human patient who received an intestinal transplant, so some T cells may come from the graft donor. The V gene is TRBV29-1 and the J gene is TRBJ2-7, with an unclear D gene assignment. The sequenced DNA: TGCAGCGTTAGGGCCAACGTTTGGAAACCCCACGAGCAGTACTTC. Translated, this gives CSVRANVWKPHEQYF.